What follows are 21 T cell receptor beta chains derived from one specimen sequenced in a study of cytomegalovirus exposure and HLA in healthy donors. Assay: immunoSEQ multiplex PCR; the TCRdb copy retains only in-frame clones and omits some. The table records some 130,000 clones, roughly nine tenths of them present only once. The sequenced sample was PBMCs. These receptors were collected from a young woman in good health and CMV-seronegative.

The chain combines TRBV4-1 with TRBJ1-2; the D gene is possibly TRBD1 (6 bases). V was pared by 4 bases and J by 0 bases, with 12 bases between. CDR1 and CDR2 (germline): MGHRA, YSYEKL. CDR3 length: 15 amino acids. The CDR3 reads CASSPGQLSNYGYTF. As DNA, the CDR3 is TGCGCCAGCAGCCCCGGACAGCTTTCTAACTATGGCTACACCTTC.

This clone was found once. DNA for the CDR3: TGTGCCAGCAGCAATCGACAGGGATTGGGTTCGGACACCGGGGAGCTGTTTTTT. Amino acids: CASSNRQGLGSDTGELFF. This chain links TRBV9 with TRBJ2-2, with TRBD1 identical over 7 bases. CDR3 size: 18 residues. Germline V gene sequence: CDR1 SGDLS, CDR2 YYNGEE. Trimming at V came to 4 bases and at J to 3 bases, leaving 15 bases not matched to a gene.

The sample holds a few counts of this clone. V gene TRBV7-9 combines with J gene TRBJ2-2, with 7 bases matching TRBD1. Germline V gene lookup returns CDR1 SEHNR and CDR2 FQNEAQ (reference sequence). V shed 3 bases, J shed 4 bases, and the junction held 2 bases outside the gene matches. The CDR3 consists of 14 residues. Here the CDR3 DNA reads TGTGCCAGCAGCTTTTCAGGGGGCACCGGGGAGCTGTTTTTT. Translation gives CASSFSGGTGELFF. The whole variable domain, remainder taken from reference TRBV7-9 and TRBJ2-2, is DTGVSQNPRHKITKRGQNVTFRCDPISEHNRLYWYRQTLGQGPEFLTYFQNEAQLEKSRLLSDRFSAERPKGSFSTLEIQRTEQGDSAMYLCASSFSGGTGELFFGEGSRLTVL.

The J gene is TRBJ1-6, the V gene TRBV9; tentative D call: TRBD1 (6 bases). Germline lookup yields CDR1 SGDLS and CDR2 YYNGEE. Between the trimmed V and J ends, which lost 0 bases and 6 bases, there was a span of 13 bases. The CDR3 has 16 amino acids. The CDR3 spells CASSVDLDRFNSPLHF. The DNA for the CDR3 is TGTGCCAGCAGCGTAGATCTGGACAGATTTAATTCACCCCTCCACTTT.

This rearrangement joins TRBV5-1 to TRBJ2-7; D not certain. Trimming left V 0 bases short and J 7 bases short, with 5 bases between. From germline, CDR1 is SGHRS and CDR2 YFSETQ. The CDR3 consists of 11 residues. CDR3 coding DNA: TGCGCCAGCAGCTTGGGTAATGAGCAGTACTTC. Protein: CASSLGNEQYF.

The CDR3 loop is CASSSELETQYF. CDR3 nucleotide sequence: TGTGCCAGCAGCTCCGAGCTGGAGACCCAGTACTTC. This chain joins TRBV11-1 and TRBJ2-5; no definite D call. The CDR3 extends over 12 amino acids. V shed 4 bases and J shed 5 bases, with 8 bases lying between them. The germline gives CDR1 SGHAT, CDR2 FQDESV (reference sequence).

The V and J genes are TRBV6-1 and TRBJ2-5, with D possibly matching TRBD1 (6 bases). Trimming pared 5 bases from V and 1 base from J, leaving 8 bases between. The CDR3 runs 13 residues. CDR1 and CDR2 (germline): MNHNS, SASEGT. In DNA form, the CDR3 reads TGTGCCAGCAGTAGACAGGTCCAAGAGACCCAGTACTTC. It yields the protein CASSRQVQETQYF.

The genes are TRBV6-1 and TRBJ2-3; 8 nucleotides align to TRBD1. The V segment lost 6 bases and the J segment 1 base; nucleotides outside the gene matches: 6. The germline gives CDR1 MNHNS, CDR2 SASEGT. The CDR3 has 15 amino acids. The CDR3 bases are TGTGCCAGCAGGGACAGGGCCTACGGCACAGATACGCAGTATTTT. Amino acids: CASRDRAYGTDTQYF.

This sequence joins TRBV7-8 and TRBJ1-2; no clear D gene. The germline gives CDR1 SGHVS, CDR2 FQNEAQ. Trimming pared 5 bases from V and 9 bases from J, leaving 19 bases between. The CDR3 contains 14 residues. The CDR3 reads CASSPRREPNRYTF. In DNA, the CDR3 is TGTGCCAGCAGCCCCCGCCGGGAACCTAATCGCTACACCTTC.

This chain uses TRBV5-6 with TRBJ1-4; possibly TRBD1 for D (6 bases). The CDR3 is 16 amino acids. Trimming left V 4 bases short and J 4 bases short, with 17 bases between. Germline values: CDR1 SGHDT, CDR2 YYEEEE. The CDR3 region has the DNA TGTGCCAGCAGCCTGGTGGGGACACAACTTAATGAAAAACTGTTTTTT. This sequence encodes CASSLVGTQLNEKLFF. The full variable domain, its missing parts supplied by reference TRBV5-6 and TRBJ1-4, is DAGVTQSPTHLIKTRGQQVTLRCSPKSGHDTVSWYQQALGQGPQFIFQYYEEEERQRGNFPDRFSGHQFPNYSSELNVNALLLGDSALYLCASSLVGTQLNEKLFFGSGTQLSVL.

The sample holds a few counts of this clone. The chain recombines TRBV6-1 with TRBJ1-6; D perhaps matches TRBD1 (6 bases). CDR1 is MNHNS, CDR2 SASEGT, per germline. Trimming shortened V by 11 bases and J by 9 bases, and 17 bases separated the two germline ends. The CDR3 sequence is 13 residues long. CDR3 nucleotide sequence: TGTGCCGGCCACAGGGCGCCGAGTTCACCCCTCCACTTT. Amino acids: CAGHRAPSSPLHF.

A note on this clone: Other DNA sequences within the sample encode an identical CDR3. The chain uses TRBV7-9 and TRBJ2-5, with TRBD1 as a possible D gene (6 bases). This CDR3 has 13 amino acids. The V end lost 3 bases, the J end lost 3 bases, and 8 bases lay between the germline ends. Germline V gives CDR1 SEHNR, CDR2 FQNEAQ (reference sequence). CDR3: CASSFAGEETQYF. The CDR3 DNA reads TGTGCCAGCAGCTTTGCAGGGGAAGAGACCCAGTACTTC. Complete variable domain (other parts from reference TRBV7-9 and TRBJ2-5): DTGVSQNPRHKITKRGQNVTFRCDPISEHNRLYWYRQTLGQGPEFLTYFQNEAQLEKSRLLSDRFSAERPKGSFSTLEIQRTEQGDSAMYLCASSFAGEETQYFGPGTRLLVL.

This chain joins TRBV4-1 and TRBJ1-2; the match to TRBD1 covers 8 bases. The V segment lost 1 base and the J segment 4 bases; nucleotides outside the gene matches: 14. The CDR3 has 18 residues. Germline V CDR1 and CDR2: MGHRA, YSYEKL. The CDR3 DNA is TGCGCCAGCAGCCAAGGGCTGGCAGGGGGCGGTAACATCTATGGCTACACCTTC. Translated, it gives CASSQGLAGGGNIYGYTF.

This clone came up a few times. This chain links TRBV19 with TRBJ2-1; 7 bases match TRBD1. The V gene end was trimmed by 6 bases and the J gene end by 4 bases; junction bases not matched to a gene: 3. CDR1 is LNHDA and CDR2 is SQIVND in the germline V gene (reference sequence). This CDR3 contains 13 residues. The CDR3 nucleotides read TGTGCCAGTAGCGGGACAGCTTACAATGAGCAGTTCTTC. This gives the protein CASSGTAYNEQFF.

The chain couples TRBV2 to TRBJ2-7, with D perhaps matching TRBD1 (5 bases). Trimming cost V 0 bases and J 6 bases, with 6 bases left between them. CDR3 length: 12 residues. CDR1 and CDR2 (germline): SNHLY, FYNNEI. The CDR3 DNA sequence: TGTGCCAGCAGTGAAGCAGGGGCCGAGCAGTACTTC. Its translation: CASSEAGAEQYF.

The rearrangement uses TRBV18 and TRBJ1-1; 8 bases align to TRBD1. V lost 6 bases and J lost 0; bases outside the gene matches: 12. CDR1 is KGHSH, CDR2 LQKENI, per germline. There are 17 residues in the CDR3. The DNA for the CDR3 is TGTGCCAGCTCGTCGGACAGGGACTATGGGGTGAACACTGAAGCTTTCTTT. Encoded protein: CASSSDRDYGVNTEAFF.

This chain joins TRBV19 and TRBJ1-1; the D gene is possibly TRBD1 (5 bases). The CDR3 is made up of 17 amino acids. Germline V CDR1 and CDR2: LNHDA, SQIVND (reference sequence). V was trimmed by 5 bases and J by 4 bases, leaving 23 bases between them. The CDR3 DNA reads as TGTGCCAGTAGTCGGAGTGGGGGGAGCGTGTTGGGCACTGAAGCTTTCTTT. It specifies CASSRSGGSVLGTEAFF.

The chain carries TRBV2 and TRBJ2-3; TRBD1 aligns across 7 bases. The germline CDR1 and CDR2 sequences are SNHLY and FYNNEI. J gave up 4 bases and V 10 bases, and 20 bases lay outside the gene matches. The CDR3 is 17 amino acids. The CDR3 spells CAIYGTVDESAADTQYF. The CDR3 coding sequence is TGTGCCATCTACGGGACAGTTGATGAAAGCGCCGCAGATACGCAGTATTTT.

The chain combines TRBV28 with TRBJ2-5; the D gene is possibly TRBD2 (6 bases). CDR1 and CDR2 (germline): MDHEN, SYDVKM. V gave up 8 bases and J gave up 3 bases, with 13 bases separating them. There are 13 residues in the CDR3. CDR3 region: CASLEGGKETQYF. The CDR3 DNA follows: TGTGCCAGCCTGGAGGGTGGGAAAGAGACCCAGTACTTC.

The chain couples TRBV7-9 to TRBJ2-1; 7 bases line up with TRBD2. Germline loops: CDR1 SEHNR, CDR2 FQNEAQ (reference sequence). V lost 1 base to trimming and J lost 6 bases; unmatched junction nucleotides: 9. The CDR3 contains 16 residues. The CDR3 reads CASSLGGLGKGNEQFF. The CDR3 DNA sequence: TGTGCCAGCAGCTTAGGTGGACTAGGAAAGGGCAATGAGCAGTTCTTC.

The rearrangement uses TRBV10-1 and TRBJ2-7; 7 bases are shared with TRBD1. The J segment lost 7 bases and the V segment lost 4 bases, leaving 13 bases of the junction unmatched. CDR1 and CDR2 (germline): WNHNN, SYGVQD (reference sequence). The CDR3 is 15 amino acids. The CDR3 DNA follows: TGCGCCAGCAGTGGCCTACAGGGGCTGCGAGAGGAGCAGTACTTC. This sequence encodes CASSGLQGLREEQYF.